Presented here are 21 T cell receptor beta chains from one specimen sequenced in a study of cytomegalovirus exposure and HLA in healthy donors. The repertoire was sequenced with immunoSEQ multiplex PCR; TCRdb's copy has only in-frame clones and lacks some. The sample shows under 75,000 clones, approximately 96% of them seen only once. The sample comprised PBMCs. All receptors come from a woman in her late teens or twenties in good health and CMV-seropositive.

The chain couples TRBV9 to TRBJ2-3, with TRBD2 matching 8 bases. Germline V lookup: CDR1 SGDLS, CDR2 YYNGEE. CDR3 length: 14 amino acids. The V gene end was trimmed by 5 bases and the J gene end by 0 bases; junction bases not matched to a gene: 2. The CDR3 sequence is CASSPSGSTDTQYF. The CDR3 DNA reads TGTGCCAGCAGTCCTAGCGGGAGCACAGATACGCAGTATTTT.

The genes are TRBV5-1 and TRBJ2-1; TRBD2 agrees at 12 bases. The germline V gene encodes CDR1 SGHRS and CDR2 YFSETQ. V gave up 5 bases and J gave up 8 bases; unmatched junction bases: 8. The CDR3 contains 15 residues. The CDR3 protein is CASRDTSGRLDEQFF. The CDR3 nucleotides read TGCGCCAGCAGAGACACTAGCGGGAGGCTCGATGAGCAGTTCTTC.

The J gene is TRBJ2-2, the V gene TRBV19; 12 nucleotides match TRBD2. The J segment lost 1 base and the V segment lost 3 bases, leaving 3 bases of the junction unmatched. There are 17 residues in the CDR3. Germline assignment: CDR1 LNHDA and CDR2 SQIVND (reference sequence). The CDR3 is CASSILAGGLNTGELFF. The CDR3 bases are TGTGCCAGTAGTATTCTAGCGGGAGGGTTGAACACCGGGGAGCTGTTTTTT.

The gene calls are TRBV2 and TRBJ1-2, with D maybe TRBD1 (6 bases). V was pared by 7 bases and J by 2 bases, with 11 bases between. Per germline, CDR1 SNHLY and CDR2 FYNNEI. The CDR3 loop spans 13 amino acids. DNA of the CDR3: TGTGCCAGCACAGGGGCTAGAAACTATGGCTACACCTTC. It encodes CASTGARNYGYTF.

The chain employs TRBV28 and TRBJ2-7; 8 positions agree with TRBD1. V was pared by 6 bases and J by 4 bases, with 5 bases of the junction left unmatched. The germline gives CDR1 MDHEN, CDR2 SYDVKM. This CDR3 has 13 residues. CDR3 loop: CASRRQGLYEQYF. DNA of the CDR3: TGTGCCAGCAGGAGACAGGGGTTGTACGAGCAGTACTTC.

This chain connects TRBV5-6 to TRBJ2-7; 7 bases line up with TRBD2. Germline V gives CDR1 SGHDT, CDR2 YYEEEE. With V trimmed by 2 bases and J by 7 bases, 18 bases remained unmatched. The CDR3 extends over 17 amino acids. CDR3 in DNA: TGTGCCAGCAGCTTTGGGGCTAGCGGAAATATTCCCTGGGAGCAGTACTTC. Protein: CASSFGASGNIPWEQYF.

The chain is built from TRBV7-2 and TRBJ1-2; unclear D gene. The ends were cut back, 7 bases at V and 6 bases at J, with 21 bases in the middle. Germline V gives CDR1 SGHTA, CDR2 FQGNSA. This CDR3 has 15 amino acids. The CDR3 DNA follows: TGTGCCAGCACGCCTCCGGATGGAGGGCTGGATGGCTACACCTTC. Its translation is CASTPPDGGLDGYTF.

The V gene is TRBV21-1, the J gene TRBJ2-1; the table names TRBD2, a call not compared with the DNA. TRBV21-1 represents a pseudogene. The CDR3 extends over 17 amino acids. The CDR3: CASSKAYVGLTENEQFF. DNA of the CDR3: TGTGCCAGCAGCAAAGCGTATGTGGGACTAACCGAAAATGAGCAGTTCTTC.

The genes are TRBV7-6 and TRBJ2-3; 7 positions agree with TRBD1. Germline V gives CDR1 SGHVS, CDR2 FNYEAQ. The CDR3 extends over 16 amino acids. Unmatched junction bases numbered 7, after V lost 4 bases and J lost 0 bases. In DNA, the CDR3 is TGTGCCAGCAGCTCAGAAAAGGGACAGAGCACAGATACGCAGTATTTT. Its translation: CASSSEKGQSTDTQYF.

The V gene is TRBV6-1, the J gene TRBJ2-5; TRBD2 aligns across 9 bases. The trim removed 3 bases at V and 3 bases at J, leaving 2 bases unmatched. The CDR3 sequence is 14 residues long. Germline values: CDR1 MNHNS, CDR2 SASEGT. The CDR3 protein is CASSEIAGEETQYF. The CDR3, as DNA: TGTGCCAGCAGTGAGATAGCGGGAGAAGAGACCCAGTACTTC.

The V call is TRBV15, the J call TRBJ2-7; the D gene is possibly TRBD2 (6 bases). CDR1 LNHNV and CDR2 YYDKDF come from the germline V gene (reference sequence). Deletions cut 4 bases from V and 6 bases from J, with 13 bases between. This CDR3 region has 13 residues. The CDR3 protein is CATSMGGVGEQYF. CDR3 DNA: TGTGCCACCAGCATGGGGGGAGTCGGCGAGCAGTACTTC.

The rearrangement uses TRBV19 and TRBJ2-5; 10 positions match TRBD1. The CDR3 sequence is 15 residues long. Trimming removed 7 bases from V and 4 bases from J; junction bases left unmatched: 9. CDR1 is LNHDA, CDR2 SQIVND, per germline (reference sequence). The CDR3 DNA follows: TGTGCCAGTACCGAGACGGACAGGGGGTTAGAGACCCAGTACTTC. Translated: CASTETDRGLETQYF.

The chain has TRBV19 and TRBJ1-4; 9 bases line up with TRBD1. Germline CDR1 is LNHDA and CDR2 is SQIVND (reference sequence). With V trimmed by 7 bases and J by 7 bases, 7 bases remained unmatched. The CDR3 loop spans 14 amino acids. The CDR3 sequence: CASNTGGASEKLFF. The DNA for the CDR3 is TGTGCCAGTAATACAGGGGGCGCCTCTGAAAAACTGTTTTTT. The variable domain in full, with the rest retrieved from reference TRBV19 and TRBJ1-4, is DGGITQSPKYLFRKEGQNVTLSCEQNLNHDAMYWYRQDPGQGLRLIYYSQIVNDFQKGDIAEGYSVSREKKESFPLTVTSAQKNPTAFYLCASNTGGASEKLFFGSGTQLSVL.

This rearrangement joins TRBV29-1 to TRBJ1-1, with TRBD1 matching 7 bases. J lost 3 bases, V lost 1 base, and 5 bases had no gene match. This CDR3 is built from 14 residues. The germline V gene has CDR1 SQVTM and CDR2 ANQGSEA. The CDR3 nucleotides are TGCAGCGTTGAAGGAGGGGGCGCGTACACTGAAGCTTTCTTT. Residues: CSVEGGGAYTEAFF.

The chain is built from TRBV6-6 and TRBJ1-4, with D possibly TRBD1 on 5 matching bases. The CDR3 extends over 12 amino acids. Germline assignment: CDR1 MNHNY and CDR2 SVGAGI (reference sequence). V lost 7 bases, J lost 8 bases, and 11 bases lay in between. The CDR3 protein is CASMVEGEKLFF. The DNA of the CDR3 is TGTGCCAGCATGGTGGAGGGGGAAAAACTGTTTTTT.

CDR3 residues: CASSQGGGYQPQHF. CDR3 coding DNA: TGTGCCAGCAGCCAAGGGGGGGGGTATCAGCCCCAGCATTTT. The chain is built from TRBV6-1 and TRBJ1-5, with TRBD1 as a possible D gene (6 bases). In germline, CDR1 is MNHNS, CDR2 SASEGT. Deletions cut 6 bases from V and 5 bases from J, with 14 bases between. CDR3 size: 14 residues.

The rearrangement joins TRBV7-9 to TRBJ2-5, with D hard to call. Germline V gene lookup returns CDR1 SEHNR and CDR2 FQNEAQ (reference sequence). CDR3 length equals 14 residues. V was trimmed by 5 bases and J by 4 bases, leaving 14 bases between them. CDR3: CASSPSLPGETQYF. The CDR3 DNA sequence: TGTGCCAGCAGCCCCTCCTTGCCCGGAGAGACCCAGTACTTC. The complete variable domain, with remaining parts taken from reference TRBV7-9 and TRBJ2-5, reads DTGVSQNPRHKITKRGQNVTFRCDPISEHNRLYWYRQTLGQGPEFLTYFQNEAQLEKSRLLSDRFSAERPKGSFSTLEIQRTEQGDSAMYLCASSPSLPGETQYFGPGTRLLVL.

V usage is TRBV6-1 and J usage is TRBJ1-4, with 9 bases that match TRBD1. The trim removed 6 bases at V and 3 bases at J, leaving 2 bases unmatched. The CDR3 sequence is 14 residues long. CDR1 and CDR2 (germline): MNHNS, SASEGT. The CDR3 region has the DNA TGTGCCAGCAGCAGGACAGGGGCTAATGAAAAACTGTTTTTT. It is translated as CASSRTGANEKLFF.

The V call is TRBV20-1, the J call TRBJ2-7; D may be TRBD2 (6 bases). V dropped 6 bases and J dropped 3 bases, with 9 bases sitting between them. CDR3 length: 11 amino acids. Per germline, CDR1 DFQATT and CDR2 SNEGSKA (reference sequence). The CDR3 reads CSAGLFYEQYF. Written as DNA, the CDR3 is TGCAGTGCAGGACTATTCTACGAGCAGTACTTC.

V usage is TRBV9 and J usage is TRBJ2-1, with 9 positions matching TRBD2. J lost 0 bases, V lost 3 bases, and 7 bases had no gene match. Germline assignment: CDR1 SGDLS and CDR2 YYNGEE. The CDR3 is made up of 17 amino acids. Written as DNA, the CDR3 is TGTGCCAGCAGCGCCGGACTAGCGAGACTCTCCTACAATGAGCAGTTCTTC. Translation gives CASSAGLARLSYNEQFF.

The V gene is TRBV6-5, the J gene TRBJ2-4; no clear D gene. V was shortened by 8 bases and J by 1 base, with 15 bases between the two germline ends. Germline CDR1 and CDR2: MNHEY and SVGAGI. The CDR3 sequence is 15 residues long. The CDR3 here is CASAQATVAKNIQYF. The CDR3 nucleotides are TGTGCCAGCGCCCAAGCCACCGTGGCCAAAAACATTCAGTACTTC.